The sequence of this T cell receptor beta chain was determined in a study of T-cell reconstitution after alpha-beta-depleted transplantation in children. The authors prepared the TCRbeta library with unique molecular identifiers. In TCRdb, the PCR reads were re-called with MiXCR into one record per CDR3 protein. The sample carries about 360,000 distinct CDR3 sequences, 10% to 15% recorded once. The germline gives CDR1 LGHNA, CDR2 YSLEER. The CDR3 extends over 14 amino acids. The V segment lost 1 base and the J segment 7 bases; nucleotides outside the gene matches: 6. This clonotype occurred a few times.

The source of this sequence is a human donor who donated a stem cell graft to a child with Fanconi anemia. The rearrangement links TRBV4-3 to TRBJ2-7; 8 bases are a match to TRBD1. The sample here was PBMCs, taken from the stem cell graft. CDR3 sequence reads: CASSQAVGTGEQYV. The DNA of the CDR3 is TGCGCCAGCAGCCAAGCGGTAGGGACAGGTGAGCAGTACGTC.